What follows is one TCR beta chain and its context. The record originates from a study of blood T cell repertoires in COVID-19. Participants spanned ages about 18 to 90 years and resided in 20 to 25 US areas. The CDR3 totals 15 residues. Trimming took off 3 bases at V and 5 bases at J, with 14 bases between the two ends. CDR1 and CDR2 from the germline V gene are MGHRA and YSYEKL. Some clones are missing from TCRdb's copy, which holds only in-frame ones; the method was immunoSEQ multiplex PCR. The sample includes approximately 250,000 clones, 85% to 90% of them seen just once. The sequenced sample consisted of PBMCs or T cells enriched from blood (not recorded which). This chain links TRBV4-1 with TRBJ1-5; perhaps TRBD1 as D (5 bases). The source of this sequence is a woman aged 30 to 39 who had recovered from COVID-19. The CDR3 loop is CASSQLTQGYQPQHF. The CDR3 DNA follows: TGCGCCAGCAGCCAGTTAACCCAGGGTTATCAGCCCCAGCATTTT.